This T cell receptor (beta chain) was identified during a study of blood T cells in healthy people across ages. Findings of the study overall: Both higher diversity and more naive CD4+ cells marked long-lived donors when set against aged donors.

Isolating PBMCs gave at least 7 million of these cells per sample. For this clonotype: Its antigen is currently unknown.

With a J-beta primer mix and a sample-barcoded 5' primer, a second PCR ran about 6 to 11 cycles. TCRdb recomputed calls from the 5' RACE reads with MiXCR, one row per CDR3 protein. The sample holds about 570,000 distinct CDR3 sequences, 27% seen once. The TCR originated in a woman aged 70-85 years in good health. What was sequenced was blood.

CDR3 coding DNA: TGCAGTGCTTCACGAGGGGATACGCAGTATTTT. Translated: CSASRGDTQYF. The genes are TRBV20-1 and TRBJ2-3, with D possibly TRBD2 on 5 matching bases. The V end lost 5 bases, the J end lost 6 bases, and 9 bases lay between the germline ends. CDR3 length equals 11 residues. The germline V gene has CDR1 DFQATT and CDR2 SNEGSKA (reference sequence).